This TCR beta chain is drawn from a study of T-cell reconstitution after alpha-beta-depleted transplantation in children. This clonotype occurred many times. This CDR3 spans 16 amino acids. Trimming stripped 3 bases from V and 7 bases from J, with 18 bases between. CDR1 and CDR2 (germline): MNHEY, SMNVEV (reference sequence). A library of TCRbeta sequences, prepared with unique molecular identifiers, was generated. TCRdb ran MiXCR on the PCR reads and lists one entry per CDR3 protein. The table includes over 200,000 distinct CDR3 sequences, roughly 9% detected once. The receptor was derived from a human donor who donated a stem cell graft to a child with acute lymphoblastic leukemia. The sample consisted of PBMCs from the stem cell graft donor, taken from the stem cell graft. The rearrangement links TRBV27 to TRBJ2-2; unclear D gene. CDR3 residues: CASSLYLSASVGELFF. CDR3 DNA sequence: TGTGCCAGCAGTTTGTATCTCTCGGCATCAGTCGGGGAGCTGTTTTTT.